The rows below give T cell receptor beta chains drawn from one sample of a study of response to subunit inactivated influenza vaccine. TCRdb used MiXCR to reprocess the RT-PCR reads, holding one entry per CDR3 protein. The table lists roughly 700,000 distinct CDR3 sequences, approximately 15% of them singletons. Sample: PBMCs from blood, taken around 15 days before vaccination. These TCRs come from a man aged 50 or older who received an inactivated influenza vaccine. Each CDR3 is given with its conserved first and last residue. The D gene is left open where the match is weak. Where a row states a size, it is once, few, many or the class of an expanded clone; other rows omit it.

17	TRBD2	TRBV4-2	-	TRBJ2-3	TGTGCCAGCAGCCAAATGCCTAGCGGGAGCCTCGGGGATACGCAGTATTTT	CASSQMPSGSLGDTQYF
17	-	TRBV10-2	-	TRBJ2-7	TGCGCCAGCATCCCCCCCCAGGGACGCGTACCGAGCTACGAGCAGTACTTC	CASIPPQGRVPSYEQYF
14	-	TRBV15	-	TRBJ2-5	TGTGCCACCAGCAAACTAGGGGGCCAAGAGACCCAGTACTTC	CATSKLGGQETQYF
12	-	TRBV20-1	few	TRBJ1-2	TGCAGTGCTAGATTCGTTAACTATGGCTACACCTTC	CSARFVNYGYTF
13	-	TRBV28	few	TRBJ2-3	TGTGCCAGCAGTCCGAACCCAAGGGATACGCAGTATTTT	CASSPNPRDTQYF
14	TRBD1	TRBV3-1	-	TRBJ1-2	TGTGCCAGCAGCGCTACGGGACAGAGAAATGGCTACACCTTC	CASSATGQRNGYTF
18	TRBD2	TRBV2	-	TRBJ2-1	TGTGCCTGCTGTGGGACGAGCGGGAGGGGAGACTCCTACAATGAGCAGTTCTTC	CACCGTSGRGDSYNEQFF
15	-	TRBV20-1	-	TRBJ1-4	TGCAGTGCTAGAGCCGGGACCGGCCGAAATGAAAAACTGTTTTTT	CSARAGTGRNEKLFF
17	TRBD1	TRBV7-9	few	TRBJ1-2	TGTGCCAGCAGCTTAGCGCGCTCTGGGACAGGGAGCTATGGCTACACCTTC	CASSLARSGTGSYGYTF
14	-	TRBV10-3	few	TRBJ2-7	TGTGCCATCAGTGAGGGGAGGGGGGCCTACGAGCAGTACTTC	CAISEGRGAYEQYF
15	TRBD2	TRBV20-1	once	TRBJ2-7	TGCAGTGCTTGGGGATCCGGGACTAGCGTCTCCGAGCAGTACTTC	CSAWGSGTSVSEQYF